This T cell receptor (beta chain) was profiled in a study of T cell repertoires and HLA-DP antigens. For the study at large: CD4+ T cells were cocultured with HeLa cells expressing HLA-DP.

Concerning this clone: Its antigen is unknown.

The PCR primers covered 54 TRBV and 13 TRBJ segments. Using immunoSEQ multiplex PCR, the repertoire was profiled, and TCRdb retains in-frame clones only, with some absent. Among about 120,000 clones listed, 92% were seen once. The material sequenced was CD4+ T cells from PBMCs. This receptor was identified in a woman under 30 in good health and CMV-seronegative.

The CDR3 is CASSYGVAGTDTQYF. DNA for the CDR3: TGCGCCAGCAGCTATGGGGTAGCGGGAACAGATACGCAGTATTTT. The V call is TRBV5-1, the J call TRBJ2-3; TRBD2 agrees at 8 bases. From germline, CDR1 is SGHRS and CDR2 YFSETQ. This CDR3 spans 15 amino acids. The J segment lost 3 bases and the V segment lost 3 bases, leaving 6 bases of the junction unmatched.